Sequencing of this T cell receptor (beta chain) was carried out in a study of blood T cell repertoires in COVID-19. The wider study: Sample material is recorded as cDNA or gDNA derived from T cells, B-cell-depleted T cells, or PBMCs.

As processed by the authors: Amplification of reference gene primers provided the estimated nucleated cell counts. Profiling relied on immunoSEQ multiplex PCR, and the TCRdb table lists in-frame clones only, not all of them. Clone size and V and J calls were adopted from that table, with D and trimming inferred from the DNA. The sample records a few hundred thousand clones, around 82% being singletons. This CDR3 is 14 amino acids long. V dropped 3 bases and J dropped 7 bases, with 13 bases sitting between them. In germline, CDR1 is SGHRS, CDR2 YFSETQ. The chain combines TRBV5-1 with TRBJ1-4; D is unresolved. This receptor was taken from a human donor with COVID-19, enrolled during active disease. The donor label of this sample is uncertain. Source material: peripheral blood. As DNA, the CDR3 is TGCGCCAGCAGCTCGGGCCCGGGGAGTGAAAAACTGTTTTTT. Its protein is CASSSGPGSEKLFF.